This is a list of T cell receptor beta chains from one sample in a study of a mutant IDH1 vaccine in newly diagnosed glioma. Their recognized antigens are unknown. The repertoire was sequenced with immunoSEQ multiplex PCR; TCRdb's copy has only in-frame clones and lacks some. The table has about 67,000 clones, around 83% seen once. The specimen was PBMCs, collected from a glioma patient whose treatment included an IDH1 peptide vaccine. The receptors come from a man younger than 45 with glioma. CDR3s include the opening cysteine and the closing phenylalanine or tryptophan. The D gene is left open where the match is weak. Clone sizes are given selectively: once, few, many, or a class where the clone is expanded.

j_call: TRBJ2-5; v_call: TRBV5-1; clone_size: few; d_call: -; cdr3_nt: TGCGCCAGCAGTAAAGGGAACGCCCAAGAGACCCAGTACTTC; cdr3_aa: CASSKGNAQETQYF
j_call: TRBJ1-3; v_call: TRBV7-9; clone_size: -; d_call: -; cdr3_nt: TGTGCCAGCAGCTTAGATTATTTAGAAGCTCGCCCCACTGGAAACACCATATATTTT; cdr3_aa: CASSLDYLEARPTGNTIYF
j_call: TRBJ1-2; v_call: TRBV6-5; clone_size: -; d_call: -; cdr3_nt: TGTGCCAGCAGCTACAACACGTTGGGACCATATGGCTACACCTTC; cdr3_aa: CASSYNTLGPYGYTF
j_call: TRBJ2-1; v_call: TRBV2; clone_size: -; d_call: -; cdr3_nt: TGTGCCATCCCATGGGGCAGACCACCCTACAATGAGCAGTTCTTC; cdr3_aa: CAIPWGRPPYNEQFF
j_call: TRBJ1-1; v_call: TRBV15; clone_size: few; d_call: TRBD1; cdr3_nt: TGTGCCACCAGCAGAGACCGCAGACAGGGGAACACTGAAGCTTTCTTT; cdr3_aa: CATSRDRRQGNTEAFF
j_call: TRBJ1-4; v_call: TRBV6-1; clone_size: -; d_call: TRBD1; cdr3_nt: TGTGCCACCAGGAGACAGGGTCCCTTGAGTGAAAAACTGTTTTTT; cdr3_aa: CATRRQGPLSEKLFF
j_call: TRBJ2-7; v_call: TRBV6-5; clone_size: -; d_call: -; cdr3_nt: TGTGCCAGCAGGGAAGACCGTAACTCCTACGAGCAGTACTTC; cdr3_aa: CASREDRNSYEQYF
j_call: TRBJ2-4; v_call: TRBV4-2; clone_size: -; d_call: TRBD1; cdr3_nt: TGTGCCAGCAGCCATGGACAGGGGAAAGGAGAAAACATTCAGTACTTC; cdr3_aa: CASSHGQGKGENIQYF
j_call: TRBJ2-7; v_call: TRBV19; clone_size: -; d_call: TRBD1; cdr3_nt: TGTGCCAGCGGGGACAGGGGGCTATACGAGCAGTACTTC; cdr3_aa: CASGDRGLYEQYF
j_call: TRBJ1-1; v_call: TRBV30; clone_size: -; d_call: TRBD1; cdr3_nt: TGTGCCTGGACCGAATTCGGGACAGTACGATTGAACACTGAAGCTTTCTTT; cdr3_aa: CAWTEFGTVRLNTEAFF
j_call: TRBJ1-2; v_call: TRBV4-1; clone_size: -; d_call: TRBD1; cdr3_nt: TGCGCCAGCAGCCAACCGACAGGGGGCCCTGGCTATGGCTACACCTTC; cdr3_aa: CASSQPTGGPGYGYTF
j_call: TRBJ2-7; v_call: TRBV7-8; clone_size: few; d_call: TRBD1; cdr3_nt: TGTGCCAGCAGCCCCACCCGGACAGGAACCTACGAGCAGTACTTC; cdr3_aa: CASSPTRTGTYEQYF
j_call: TRBJ1-3; v_call: TRBV4-1; clone_size: -; d_call: TRBD1; cdr3_nt: TGCGCCAGCAGACCCATGGCGGGGGACAGGGTAGCTGGAAACACCATATATTTT; cdr3_aa: CASRPMAGDRVAGNTIYF
j_call: TRBJ2-3; v_call: TRBV2; clone_size: -; d_call: -; cdr3_nt: TGTGCCAGCAGTGATGGGGCCCGCATGAGCACAGATACGCAGTATTTT; cdr3_aa: CASSDGARMSTDTQYF
j_call: TRBJ1-4; v_call: TRBV9; clone_size: few; d_call: TRBD1; cdr3_nt: TGTGCCAGCAGCTCGGGACAGATCGCAACTAATGAAAAACTGTTTTTT; cdr3_aa: CASSSGQIATNEKLFF
j_call: TRBJ2-7; v_call: TRBV5-1; clone_size: -; d_call: TRBD1; cdr3_nt: TGCGCCAGCAGCGTACAGGGGGCCAGGTTCGAGCAGTACTTC; cdr3_aa: CASSVQGARFEQYF
j_call: TRBJ2-1; v_call: TRBV10-3; clone_size: -; d_call: -; cdr3_nt: TGTGCCATCAAACATAGGGGTGGGGACCTTTCTAGCAATGAGCAGTTCTTC; cdr3_aa: CAIKHRGGDLSSNEQFF
j_call: TRBJ1-4; v_call: TRBV28; clone_size: once; d_call: -; cdr3_nt: TGTGCCAGCAGTCCACAGGTACCAACTAATGAAAAACTGTTTTTT; cdr3_aa: CASSPQVPTNEKLFF
j_call: TRBJ2-2; v_call: TRBV2; clone_size: -; d_call: -; cdr3_nt: TGTGCCAGCAGAACCGGGACAACGAACACCGGGGAGCTGTTTTTT; cdr3_aa: CASRTGTTNTGELFF